The present entry profiles one TCR beta chain with its context. Its antigen is not identified. Here immunoSEQ multiplex PCR was the method, and the copy in TCRdb shows in-frame clones only, minus some. The table shows 250,000 to 400,000 clones, with approximately 85% occurring only once. The data derive from a study of cytomegalovirus exposure and HLA in healthy donors. Study results and limitations: The study designated 150 or so TCR beta chains cytomegalovirus-associated. With high specificity and sensitivity, the classifier reportedly diagnosed cytomegalovirus status.

Germline V gene sequence: CDR1 SQVTM, CDR2 ANQGSEA. This CDR3 spans 13 amino acids. With V trimmed by 1 base and J by 10 bases, 8 bases remained unmatched. V and J are TRBV29-1 and TRBJ1-1, with 8 bases identical to TRBD1. This sequence originates from a young man in good health and CMV-seronegative. Sequencing input: PBMCs. This CDR3 is CSVEGDRRSSAFF. For the CDR3, the DNA is TGCAGCGTTGAAGGGGACAGGCGGAGTTCAGCTTTCTTT.